In its sample, the clone carrying this T cell receptor beta chain was seen once. Its antigen is still unknown. Sequenced by immunoSEQ multiplex PCR; TCRdb stores in-frame clones only, minus some. The table has tens of thousands of clones, around nine tenths seen once; the top ten hold 6.9%. V was cut by 3 bases and J by 3 bases, with 6 bases left in between. Germline CDR1 reads GTSNPN; CDR2 reads SVGIG (reference sequence). The CDR3 is 13 amino acids. These data are taken from a study of T cells in localized non-small cell lung cancer. Findings and caveats of the study: In uninvolved adjacent lung, T cell clonality reached its highest value, exceeding tumor. Sequencing, confined to only one tumor region, leaves heterogeneity possible. A median of about 54 of the top 100 tumor clones appeared in adjacent lung, which was paired and uninvolved. Higher adjacent-lung clonality was associated with shorter survival.

The receptor was isolated from a woman between 35 and 70 years old with stage I lung adenocarcinoma. The rearrangement uses TRBV30 and TRBJ2-6, with D possibly matching TRBD1 (5 bases). This specimen was peripheral blood, taken before any cancer treatment. The CDR3 loop reads CAWSQGGANVLTF. In DNA, the CDR3 is TGTGCCTGGAGCCAGGGTGGGGCCAACGTCCTGACTTTC.